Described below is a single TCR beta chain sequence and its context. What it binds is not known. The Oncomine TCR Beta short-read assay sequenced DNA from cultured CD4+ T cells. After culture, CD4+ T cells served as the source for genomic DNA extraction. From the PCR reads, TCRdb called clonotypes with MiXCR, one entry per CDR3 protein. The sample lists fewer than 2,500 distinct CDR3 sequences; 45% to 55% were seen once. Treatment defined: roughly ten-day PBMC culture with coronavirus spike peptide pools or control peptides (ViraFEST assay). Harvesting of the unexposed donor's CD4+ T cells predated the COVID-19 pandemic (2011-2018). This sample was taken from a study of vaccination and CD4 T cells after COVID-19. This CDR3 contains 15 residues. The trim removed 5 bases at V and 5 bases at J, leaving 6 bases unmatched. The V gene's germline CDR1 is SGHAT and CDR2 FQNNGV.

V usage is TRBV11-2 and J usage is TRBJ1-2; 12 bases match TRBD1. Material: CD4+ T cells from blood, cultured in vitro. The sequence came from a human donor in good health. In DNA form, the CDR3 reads TGTGCCAGCAGCGACCGGGACAGGGGGCGATATGGCTACACCTTC. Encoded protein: CASSDRDRGRYGYTF. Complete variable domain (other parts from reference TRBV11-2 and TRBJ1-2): EAGVAQSPRYKIIEKRQSVAFWCNPISGHATLYWYQQILGQGPKLLIQFQNNGVVDDSQLPKDRFSAERLKGVDSTLKIQPAKLEDSAVYLCASSDRDRGRYGYTFGSGTRLTVV.